A selection of T cell receptor beta chains follows, all from one sample in a study of cytomegalovirus exposure and HLA in healthy donors. Data came from immunoSEQ multiplex PCR; TCRdb stores just in-frame clones and leaves some out. The sample has 55,000 to 85,000 clones; the top ten hold under 2%. Sequencing was performed on PBMCs. All receptors come from a woman in her twenties or thirties in good health and CMV-seronegative. Each CDR3 is given with its conserved first and last residue. The D gene is left open where the match is weak.

V gene: TRBV4-1
D gene: TRBD2
J gene: TRBJ2-5
CDR3 protein: CASSSGTSGIETQYF
CDR3 DNA: TGCGCCAGCAGCTCCGGGACTAGCGGGATTGAGACCCAGTACTTC

V gene: TRBV6-5
D gene: NA
J gene: TRBJ2-7
CDR3 protein: CASRTRTAYEQYF
CDR3 DNA: TGTGCCAGCAGGACTCGGACAGCCTACGAGCAGTACTTC

V gene: TRBV6-5
D gene: NA
J gene: TRBJ2-7
CDR3 protein: CASTPGGPYEQYF
CDR3 DNA: TGTGCCAGCACTCCCGGGGGACCATACGAGCAGTACTTC

V gene: TRBV13
D gene: TRBD1
J gene: TRBJ2-7
CDR3 protein: CASSIRGTGGEQYF
CDR3 DNA: TGTGCCAGCAGCATTCGGGGAACAGGGGGCGAGCAGTACTTC

V gene: TRBV20-1
D gene: NA
J gene: TRBJ2-7
CDR3 protein: CSAKRAYEQYF
CDR3 DNA: TGCAGTGCTAAGAGGGCCTACGAGCAGTACTTC

V gene: TRBV21-1
D gene: NA
J gene: TRBJ1-1
CDR3 protein: CASSTSDRANTEAFF
CDR3 DNA: TGTGCCAGCAGCACGTCGGACAGGGCGAACACTGAAGCTTTCTTT

V gene: TRBV11-2
D gene: TRBD2
J gene: TRBJ2-3
CDR3 protein: CASRLRGSWREGLADTQYF
CDR3 DNA: TGTGCCAGCAGGTTGCGGGGTTCGTGGCGGGAGGGCCTCGCAGATACGCAGTATTTT

V gene: TRBV30
D gene: NA
J gene: TRBJ1-5
CDR3 protein: CAGSQRQSSNQPQHF
CDR3 DNA: TGTGCCGGGAGCCAAAGACAGAGTAGCAATCAGCCCCAGCATTTT

V gene: TRBV4-2
D gene: TRBD2
J gene: TRBJ2-7
CDR3 protein: CASSQLLGLAGSFYEQYF
CDR3 DNA: TGTGCCAGCAGCCAACTCCTAGGGCTAGCGGGGTCTTTCTACGAGCAGTACTTC

V gene: TRBV5-1
D gene: TRBD1
J gene: TRBJ2-7
CDR3 protein: CASSLTGGAYEQYF
CDR3 DNA: TGCGCCAGCAGCTTGACAGGGGGCGCCTACGAGCAGTACTTC

V gene: TRBV4-3
D gene: NA
J gene: TRBJ2-5
CDR3 protein: CASSQEGGSGGQTQYF
CDR3 DNA: TGCGCCAGCAGCCAAGAAGGAGGCAGCGGAGGCCAGACCCAGTACTTC

V gene: TRBV19
D gene: NA
J gene: TRBJ2-1
CDR3 protein: CASSVPGTPIYNEQFF
CDR3 DNA: TGTGCCAGTAGTGTCCCCGGGACACCTATCTACAATGAGCAGTTCTTC

V gene: TRBV4-2
D gene: NA
J gene: TRBJ1-1
CDR3 protein: CASTVRLGDTEAFF
CDR3 DNA: TGTGCCAGCACCGTTCGACTAGGGGACACTGAAGCTTTCTTT

V gene: TRBV30
D gene: NA
J gene: TRBJ1-5
CDR3 protein: CAWRGPGLSNQPQHF
CDR3 DNA: TGTGCCTGGAGGGGGCCAGGTCTCAGCAATCAGCCCCAGCATTTT

V gene: TRBV6-5
D gene: NA
J gene: TRBJ2-7
CDR3 protein: CASSQPGYEQYF
CDR3 DNA: TGTGCCAGCAGTCAACCGGGCTACGAGCAGTACTTC

V gene: TRBV5-1
D gene: TRBD1
J gene: TRBJ1-1
CDR3 protein: CASSSGTGVTNTEAFF
CDR3 DNA: TGCGCCAGCAGCTCCGGGACAGGGGTCACGAACACTGAAGCTTTCTTT

V gene: TRBV5-5
D gene: NA
J gene: TRBJ2-7
CDR3 protein: CASSRAYEQYF
CDR3 DNA: TGTGCCAGCAGCAGAGCCTACGAGCAGTACTTC

V gene: TRBV5-1
D gene: NA
J gene: TRBJ2-5
CDR3 protein: CASSSQTGQETQYF
CDR3 DNA: TGCGCCAGCAGCTCCCAGACAGGCCAAGAGACCCAGTACTTC

V gene: TRBV15
D gene: NA
J gene: TRBJ1-3
CDR3 protein: CATTMRSSGNTIYF
CDR3 DNA: TGTGCCACCACGATGAGGAGCTCTGGAAACACCATATATTTT

V gene: TRBV5-4
D gene: TRBD1
J gene: TRBJ1-2
CDR3 protein: CASSRTGHYGYTF
CDR3 DNA: TGTGCCAGCAGCAGGACAGGGCACTATGGCTACACCTTC

V gene: TRBV29-1
D gene: NA
J gene: TRBJ2-3
CDR3 protein: CSVDTGGGNTDTQYF
CDR3 DNA: TGCAGCGTTGATACGGGCGGGGGCAACACAGATACGCAGTATTTT

V gene: TRBV4-1
D gene: TRBD2
J gene: TRBJ2-7
CDR3 protein: CASSQNSGSSYEQYF
CDR3 DNA: TGCGCCAGCAGCCAGAATAGCGGGAGTTCTTACGAGCAGTACTTC

V gene: TRBV30
D gene: TRBD1
J gene: TRBJ1-3
CDR3 protein: CAWRMGDSLGNTIYF
CDR3 DNA: TGTGCCTGGAGGATGGGGGACAGCCTAGGAAACACCATATATTTT

V gene: TRBV27
D gene: NA
J gene: TRBJ2-7
CDR3 protein: CASSLLLAEPYEQYF
CDR3 DNA: TGTGCCAGCAGTTTATTATTAGCGGAGCCCTACGAGCAGTACTTC

V gene: TRBV27
D gene: NA
J gene: TRBJ2-7
CDR3 protein: CASSSQGNEQYF
CDR3 DNA: TGTGCCAGCAGTTCCCAGGGTAACGAGCAGTACTTC

V gene: TRBV30
D gene: NA
J gene: TRBJ2-2
CDR3 protein: CAWSVWGRNTGELFF
CDR3 DNA: TGTGCCTGGAGTGTATGGGGCAGGAACACCGGGGAGCTGTTTTTT

V gene: TRBV9
D gene: NA
J gene: TRBJ2-2
CDR3 protein: CASSVGEGRQGGTGELFF
CDR3 DNA: TGTGCCAGCAGCGTAGGGGAAGGGCGGCAGGGGGGAACCGGGGAGCTGTTTTTT

V gene: TRBV19
D gene: NA
J gene: TRBJ1-2
CDR3 protein: CASSIDGAPRDYGYTF
CDR3 DNA: TGTGCCAGTAGTATAGATGGGGCCCCACGGGACTATGGCTACACCTTC

V gene: TRBV18
D gene: TRBD1
J gene: TRBJ2-1
CDR3 protein: CASSPLTGGDEQFF
CDR3 DNA: TGTGCCAGCTCACCACTAACAGGGGGTGATGAGCAGTTCTTC

V gene: TRBV2
D gene: TRBD1
J gene: TRBJ1-5
CDR3 protein: CASTPDRGYGNQPQHF
CDR3 DNA: TGTGCCAGCACCCCGGACAGGGGATACGGCAATCAGCCCCAGCATTTT

V gene: TRBV29-1
D gene: TRBD1
J gene: TRBJ1-2
CDR3 protein: CAGGGSNGYTF
CDR3 DNA: TGCGCAGGGGGAGGTTCAAATGGCTACACCTTC

V gene: TRBV18
D gene: TRBD1
J gene: TRBJ1-2
CDR3 protein: CASSPQGAWSYTF
CDR3 DNA: TGTGCCAGCTCACCCCAGGGGGCATGGAGCTACACCTTC

V gene: TRBV4-1
D gene: NA
J gene: TRBJ1-2
CDR3 protein: CASSQVQAHNYGYTF
CDR3 DNA: TGCGCCAGCAGCCAAGTACAGGCGCATAACTATGGCTACACCTTC

V gene: TRBV18
D gene: NA
J gene: TRBJ2-7
CDR3 protein: CASSPIQGSSYEQYF
CDR3 DNA: TGTGCCAGCTCTCCAATCCAGGGGAGCTCCTACGAGCAGTACTTC

V gene: TRBV4-3
D gene: NA
J gene: TRBJ1-5
CDR3 protein: CASSPDRNQPQHF
CDR3 DNA: TGCGCCAGCAGCCCAGACAGGAATCAGCCCCAGCATTTT

V gene: TRBV7-9
D gene: TRBD1
J gene: TRBJ1-2
CDR3 protein: CASSMQGDYGYTF
CDR3 DNA: TGTGCCAGCAGCATGCAGGGGGACTATGGCTACACCTTC

V gene: TRBV27
D gene: TRBD1
J gene: TRBJ2-2
CDR3 protein: CASSLGGQGAYTGELFF
CDR3 DNA: TGTGCCAGCAGTTTAGGGGGACAGGGGGCTTACACCGGGGAGCTGTTTTTT

V gene: TRBV6-6
D gene: NA
J gene: TRBJ1-3
CDR3 protein: CASSYLTAGNTIYF
CDR3 DNA: TGTGCCAGCAGTTATTTAACGGCTGGAAACACCATATATTTT

V gene: TRBV7-7
D gene: NA
J gene: TRBJ2-2
CDR3 protein: CASREAGGTGELFF
CDR3 DNA: TGTGCTAGCAGGGAGGCAGGGGGTACCGGGGAGCTGTTTTTT

V gene: TRBV5-1
D gene: NA
J gene: TRBJ2-2
CDR3 protein: CASSAGTPPRELFF
CDR3 DNA: TGCGCCAGCAGCGCAGGGACTCCTCCCAGGGAGCTGTTTTTT

V gene: TRBV19
D gene: NA
J gene: TRBJ1-6
CDR3 protein: CASRLQGSSYNSPLHF
CDR3 DNA: TGTGCCAGTAGACTACAGGGTAGCTCCTATAATTCACCCCTCCACTTT

V gene: TRBV5-5
D gene: TRBD1
J gene: TRBJ1-5
CDR3 protein: CASSEGGLSQPQHF
CDR3 DNA: TGTGCCAGCAGCGAAGGGGGCTTGAGTCAGCCCCAGCATTTT

V gene: TRBV9
D gene: NA
J gene: TRBJ2-5
CDR3 protein: CASSVAPSTETQYF
CDR3 DNA: TGTGCCAGCAGCGTAGCCCCCAGTACGGAGACCCAGTACTTC

V gene: TRBV4-1
D gene: TRBD1
J gene: TRBJ1-1
CDR3 protein: CASSQDRDRGDTEAFF
CDR3 DNA: TGCGCCAGCAGCCAAGATAGGGACAGGGGGGACACTGAAGCTTTCTTT

V gene: TRBV30
D gene: TRBD1
J gene: TRBJ2-2
CDR3 protein: CAWTSTGGQGGRELFF
CDR3 DNA: TGTGCCTGGACCTCGACAGGAGGACAGGGTGGCCGGGAGCTGTTTTTT

V gene: TRBV29-1
D gene: TRBD1
J gene: TRBJ2-2
CDR3 protein: CSVTTQGDTGELFF
CDR3 DNA: TGCAGCGTTACTACACAGGGGGACACCGGGGAGCTGTTTTTT

V gene: TRBV19
D gene: NA
J gene: TRBJ1-5
CDR3 protein: CASSTLGSETQHF
CDR3 DNA: TGTGCCAGTAGCACCCTAGGGAGCGAGACCCAGCATTTT

V gene: TRBV10-2
D gene: NA
J gene: TRBJ2-7
CDR3 protein: CASRDQSLAGDEQYF
CDR3 DNA: TGCGCCAGCAGAGACCAAAGTTTGGCAGGGGACGAGCAGTACTTC

V gene: TRBV30
D gene: NA
J gene: TRBJ1-1
CDR3 protein: CAWSPGTEAFF
CDR3 DNA: TGTGCCTGGAGTCCAGGGACTGAAGCTTTCTTT

V gene: TRBV18
D gene: NA
J gene: TRBJ2-1
CDR3 protein: CASSPPGAGSHEQFF
CDR3 DNA: TGTGCCAGCTCACCACCGGGTGCGGGGTCCCATGAGCAGTTCTTC

V gene: TRBV28
D gene: NA
J gene: TRBJ2-5
CDR3 protein: CASRAGGNFWTQYF
CDR3 DNA: TGTGCCAGCAGGGCCGGAGGGAATTTTTGGACCCAGTACTTC

V gene: TRBV2
D gene: TRBD1
J gene: TRBJ1-2
CDR3 protein: CASSDRGLSYTF
CDR3 DNA: TGTGCCAGCAGTGACAGGGGGCTTAGCTACACCTTC